This T cell receptor beta chain stems from a study of T cell changes during pregnancy in multiple sclerosis. The data were produced by immunoSEQ multiplex PCR, yet TCRdb's version contains in-frame clones alone and is incomplete. The profile shows approximately 100,000 clones, about 89% of them singletons. The sample consisted of peripheral blood, taken after pregnancy. The receptor comes from a female donor with multiple sclerosis, enrolled in a pregnancy study.

This CDR3 is CASSRRLQDRPYGYTF. The DNA for the CDR3 is TGTGCCAGTAGTAGGAGATTACAGGACCGTCCGTATGGCTACACCTTC. This chain joins TRBV19 and TRBJ1-2; D may be TRBD1 (5 bases). The CDR3 has 16 amino acids. Germline lookup yields CDR1 LNHDA and CDR2 SQIVND (reference sequence). V dropped 4 bases and J dropped 5 bases, with 20 bases sitting between them.